The 8 T cell receptor beta chains presented below share a single source sample, sequenced in a study of regulatory T cells in long-lasting Graves disease. Time point denoted: persistent/refractory GD, antithyroid drugs over 5 years with positive TRAb. From PBMCs, RNA was extracted and then used to make the TCR library. iRepertoire HTBI primers and Arm-PCR of CDR3 regions built TCR beta libraries. TCRdb processed the multiplex PCR reads anew with MiXCR; each CDR3 protein has one entry. The profile shows about half a million distinct CDR3 sequences, 22% of them singletons. This material consisted of peripheral blood mononuclear cells (PBMCs), taken when the disease was refractory, from a patient treated with antithyroid drugs. The receptor source for this set is a female donor with Graves disease.

This clonotype was recorded at least ten times. This chain links TRBV29-1 with TRBJ2-5, with D perhaps matching TRBD1 (6 bases). Between the trimmed V and J ends, which lost 7 bases and 0 bases, there was a span of 6 bases. This CDR3 is built from 11 residues. In germline, CDR1 is SQVTM, CDR2 ANQGSEA. This chain's CDR3 is CSGDNQETQYF. For the CDR3, the DNA is TGCAGCGGGGACAACCAAGAGACCCAGTACTTC.

The V call is TRBV30, the J call TRBJ2-1, with no clear D. The CDR3 is 13 residues long. V was cut by 2 bases and J by 5 bases, with 10 bases left in between. CDR1 and CDR2 (germline): GTSNPN, SVGIG (reference sequence). CDR3 amino acids: CAWSTRLDNEQFF. DNA for the CDR3: TGTGCCTGGAGTACCCGACTGGACAATGAGCAGTTCTTC.

This clonotype appeared many times. The chain links TRBV7-2 to TRBJ2-2; D gene uncertain. The CDR3 totals 14 residues. V gave up 2 bases and J gave up 5 bases, with 9 bases separating them. The germline gives CDR1 SGHTA, CDR2 FQGNSA. The CDR3 here is CASSLMGMTGELFF. For the CDR3, the DNA is TGTGCCAGCAGCTTAATGGGAATGACCGGGGAGCTGTTTTTT.

Many counts were recorded for this clonotype. The CDR3 DNA follows: TGTGCCAGCAGTCCTCCCGGCAGGTCCTACTACGAGCAGTACTTC. It codes for CASSPPGRSYYEQYF. The chain carries TRBV28 and TRBJ2-7; D is ambiguous. Germline CDR1 and CDR2: MDHEN and SYDVKM. Trimming took 5 bases from V and 3 from J, leaving 17 bases between them. The CDR3 has 15 amino acids.

This clonotype was seen at least ten times. The chain carries TRBV12-3 or TRBV12-4 and TRBJ1-2; 11 bases agree with TRBD1. This CDR3 region has 16 residues. V lost 3 bases and J lost 4; bases outside the gene matches: 7. CDR3 in DNA: TGTGCCAGCAGTTTCGCGGACAGGGGGCTTCTCTATGGCTACACCTTC. Protein sequence: CASSFADRGLLYGYTF.

This clonotype showed up many times. The chain is built from TRBV11-2 and TRBJ2-5, with D tentatively TRBD1 (6 bases). In germline, CDR1 is SGHAT, CDR2 FQNNGV. There are 16 residues in the CDR3. V was clipped by 0 bases and J by 5 bases, with 16 bases between them. This CDR3 reads CASSLESWDILETQYF. The DNA for the CDR3 is TGTGCCAGCAGCTTAGAATCCTGGGACATTTTGGAGACCCAGTACTTC.

This clonotype occurred many times. The J gene is TRBJ2-7, the V gene TRBV6-1; the D is unclear. Between the trimmed V and J ends, which lost 8 bases and 2 bases, there was a span of 10 bases. The length of the CDR3 is 12 residues. Germline lookup yields CDR1 MNHNS and CDR2 SASEGT. DNA of the CDR3: TGTGCCAGCTCAATCGGGCCCTACGAGCAGTACTTC. Its translation is CASSIGPYEQYF.

The sample holds many counts of this clonotype. Here the CDR3 DNA reads TGTGCCACCAGCAGAGGAGAGGGGACGAGCTCCTACGAGCAGTACTTC. This codes for CATSRGEGTSSYEQYF. V is TRBV15 and J is TRBJ2-7; D might be TRBD1 or TRBD2, each matching 5 bases. The CDR3 sequence is 16 residues long. Germline assignment: CDR1 LNHNV and CDR2 YYDKDF (reference sequence). Trimming left V 1 base short and J 0 bases short, with 13 bases between.